A selection of T cell receptor beta chains follows, all from one sample in a study of technical replicates of blood from a handful of donors. TCRdb's table, derived via immunoSEQ multiplex PCR, lists solely in-frame clones and lacks some. The sample carries approximately 87,000 clones, 85% to 95% recorded once. Sequenced sample: T cells isolated from PBMCs. Source of these receptors: a human donor in good health. The CDR3 runs from the conserved cysteine through the conserved F or W. A D gene is named only where the DNA matches it firmly. For some rows the clone size is stated as once, few or many, or as a class when expanded; others skip it.

TRBV7-2	TRBJ2-7	few	NA	TGTGCCAGCAGCCCACGGCCGGGGGACGAGCAGTACTTC	CASSPRPGDEQYF
TRBV2	TRBJ2-3	few	NA	TGTGCCAGCAGTGAAGGTACTTTAGGCGGGTACTGGGGAAGCAGCACAGATACGCAGTATTTT	CASSEGTLGGYWGSSTDTQYF
TRBV7-9	TRBJ1-5	NA	NA	TGTGCCAGCAGCTTATGGAGTCAGCCCCAGCATTTT	CASSLWSQPQHF
TRBV15	TRBJ1-2	NA	TRBD1	TGTGCCACCAGCAGAGACTCAGGGGGCCGCTATGGCTACACCTTC	CATSRDSGGRYGYTF
TRBV4-1	TRBJ1-1	NA	NA	TGCGCCAGCAGTCGTTCAGGGCCCCTTGAAGCTTTCTTT	CASSRSGPLEAFF
TRBV15	TRBJ2-4	NA	NA	TGTGCCACCAGCAGTTCAACGGGTAGTCTGAGGAACATTCAGTACTTC	CATSSSTGSLRNIQYF
TRBV6-5	TRBJ2-3	NA	TRBD2	TGTGCCAGCAGTTACACCAAGCGGGGGGGCACAGATACGCAGTATTTT	CASSYTKRGGTDTQYF
TRBV7-6	TRBJ2-1	NA	NA	TGTGCGGTAGAGGCGGGTCTCTCCTACAATGAGCAGTTCTTC	CAVEAGLSYNEQFF
TRBV19	TRBJ1-1	once	TRBD1	TGTGCCAGTAGTGATACAGGGGATGACACTGAAGCTTTCTTT	CASSDTGDDTEAFF
TRBV5-1	TRBJ1-5	NA	TRBD1	TGCGCCAGCAGCTCCGGGGACAGGGATGATCAGCCCCAGCATTTT	CASSSGDRDDQPQHF
TRBV27	TRBJ2-1	NA	TRBD1	TGTGCCAGCAGTGTGGACAGGGGGCGTGAGCAGTTCTTC	CASSVDRGREQFF
TRBV10-3	TRBJ2-2	NA	TRBD2	TGTGCCATCAGTGGCGGGGGGAAGGTGAACACCGGGGAGCTGTTTTTT	CAISGGGKVNTGELFF
TRBV4-1	TRBJ2-6	NA	TRBD1	TGCGCCAGCAGCCAAGGCGGGACAGGGCGGTCTGGGGCCAACGTCCTGACTTTC	CASSQGGTGRSGANVLTF
TRBV4-1	TRBJ1-2	NA	NA	TGCGCCAGCAGCCAAGAGGGGGGTGACTATGGCTACACCTTC	CASSQEGGDYGYTF
TRBV5-4	TRBJ1-1	NA	TRBD1	TGTGCCAGCAGCCCCCGGGACAGGAGAACGAACACTGAAGCTTTCTTT	CASSPRDRRTNTEAFF
TRBV14	TRBJ2-1	NA	TRBD1	TGTGCCAGCAGCCTTAACAGGGGAGAAGGGGAGCAGTTCTTC	CASSLNRGEGEQFF
TRBV7-9	TRBJ2-3	NA	TRBD2	TGTGCCAGCAGCTCCCGGGTCGGGACTAGCGGTAGCACAGATACGCAGTATTTT	CASSSRVGTSGSTDTQYF
TRBV29-1	TRBJ1-2	NA	TRBD1	TGCAGCGTGATATTCCTCGCTCGGGACAGCTTTAACTATGGCTACACCTTC	CSVIFLARDSFNYGYTF